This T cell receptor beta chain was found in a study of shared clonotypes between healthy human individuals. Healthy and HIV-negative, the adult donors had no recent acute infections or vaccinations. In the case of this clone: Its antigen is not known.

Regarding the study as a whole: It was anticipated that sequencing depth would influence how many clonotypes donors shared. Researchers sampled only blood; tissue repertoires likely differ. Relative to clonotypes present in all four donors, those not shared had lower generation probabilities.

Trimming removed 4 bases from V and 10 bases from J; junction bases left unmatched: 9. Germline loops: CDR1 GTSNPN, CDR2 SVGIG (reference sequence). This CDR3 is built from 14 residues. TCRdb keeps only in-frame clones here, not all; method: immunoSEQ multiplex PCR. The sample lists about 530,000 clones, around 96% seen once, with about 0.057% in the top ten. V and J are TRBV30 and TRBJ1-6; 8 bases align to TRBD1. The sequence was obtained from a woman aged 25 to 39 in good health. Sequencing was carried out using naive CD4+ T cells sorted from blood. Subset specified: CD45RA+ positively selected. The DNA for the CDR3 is TGTGCCTGGAACCTACAGGGGGGCAACTCACCCCTCCACTTT. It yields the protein CAWNLQGGNSPLHF.